The 24 T cell receptor beta chains listed next were all sequenced from one sample in a study of blood T cell repertoires in COVID-19 (dated by TCRdb to the early 2020s). The library was built by means of the immunoSEQ multiplex PCR assay. Sourced from immuneACCESS, this table was stored by TCRdb with only in-frame sequences that have V and J called. A share of the clones is absent; for the studies checked, an unresolved V gene accounts for under half, and the remainder has no known explanation. The sample table holds over 200,000 clones, of which 80% to 85% were seen once. Of the sample, around 5.1% falls within the top ten clones. What was sequenced was peripheral blood. The receptors come from a human donor in a cohort sampled during active COVID-19.

The V and J genes are TRBV30 and TRBJ1-5; 8 nucleotides match TRBD1. In germline, CDR1 is GTSNPN, CDR2 SVGIG (reference sequence). J lost 3 bases, V lost 1 base, and 17 bases had no gene match. The CDR3 extends over 19 amino acids. The CDR3 reads CAWSAPKEKTGVDNQPQHF. DNA for the CDR3: TGTGCCTGGAGTGCGCCTAAAGAAAAGACAGGGGTTGACAATCAGCCCCAGCATTTT. The entire variable domain, with the rest obtained from reference TRBV30 and TRBJ1-5, is as follows: SQTIHQWPATLVQPVGSPLSLECTVEGTSNPNLYWYRQAAGRGLQLLFYSVGIGQISSEVPQNLSASRPQDRQFILSSKKLLLSDSGFYLCAWSAPKEKTGVDNQPQHFGDGTRLSIL.

The CDR3 loop reads CASSLERTRDYEQYF. The CDR3 coding sequence is TGTGCCAGCAGCTTAGAGAGGACTAGGGACTACGAGCAGTACTTC. This sequence joins TRBV7-2 and TRBJ2-7, with 7 bases that match TRBD2. CDR3 size: 15 residues. J lost 3 bases, V lost 1 base, and 6 bases had no gene match. Germline lookup yields CDR1 SGHTA and CDR2 FQGNSA.

In this sample, this clone turned up once. J is TRBJ1-5 and V is TRBV10-3; D is undetermined. The germline V gene encodes CDR1 ENHRY and CDR2 SYGVKD. The CDR3 runs to 13 residues. V lost 0 bases, J lost 7 bases, and 7 bases lay in between. The CDR3 protein is CAISESPRQPQHF. CDR3 sequence (DNA): TGTGCCATCAGTGAGTCGCCGCGGCAGCCCCAGCATTTT.

This clone occurred a few times. The CDR3 coding sequence is TGTGCCAGCAGAGAGGCGGGAAGCACAGATACGCAGTATTTT. Translating gives CASREAGSTDTQYF. The chain carries TRBV6-5 and TRBJ2-3, with D possibly TRBD2 on 6 matching bases. The CDR3 runs to 14 residues. V gave up 6 bases and J gave up 0 bases, with 10 bases separating them. Germline V gene data show CDR1 as MNHEY and CDR2 as SVGAGI.

The chain has TRBV3-1 (or the pseudogene TRBV3-2) and TRBJ1-6; D unclear. The CDR3 spans 16 residues. V was clipped by 1 base and J by 3 bases, with 10 bases between them. Germline loops: CDR1 LGHDT, CDR2 YNNKEL (reference sequence). The CDR3 DNA sequence: TGTGCCAGCAGCCAAGCTGAGGCTATCTATAATTCACCCCTCCACTTT. Translated: CASSQAEAIYNSPLHF.

J is TRBJ1-2 and V is TRBV2, with TRBD1 identical over 9 bases. Germline values: CDR1 SNHLY, CDR2 FYNNEI. V dropped 6 bases and J dropped 2; count of bases not matched to a gene: 10. CDR3 length: 16 residues. CDR3 nucleotides: TGTGCCAGCAGCGGGGACAGGGAAGGGTGGAACTATGGCTACACCTTC. This gives the protein CASSGDREGWNYGYTF.

Turning to this clone: Within the sample, other DNA sequences also encode this same CDR3. The chain links TRBV28 to TRBJ1-2; perhaps TRBD1 as D (6 bases). The CDR3 sequence is 13 residues long. Trimming pared 6 bases from V and 0 bases from J, leaving 8 bases between. In germline, CDR1 is MDHEN, CDR2 SYDVKM. This CDR3 reads CASRRTANYGYTF. The CDR3 bases are TGTGCCAGCAGGCGGACAGCTAACTATGGCTACACCTTC.

This chain joins TRBV5-8 and TRBJ1-1; D call uncertain. With 0 bases removed from V and 7 bases from J, the gap between germline ends came to 10 bases. The CDR3 has 13 amino acids. Germline assignment: CDR1 SGHTS and CDR2 YDEGEE. CDR3 sequence: CASSLATGIEAFF. As DNA, the CDR3 is TGTGCCAGCAGCTTGGCCACGGGGATTGAAGCTTTCTTT.

The chain has TRBV28 and TRBJ1-2; 7 nucleotides line up with TRBD1. Germline CDR1 and CDR2: MDHEN and SYDVKM. The CDR3 is made up of 13 amino acids. After removal of 6 bases from V and 4 bases from J, the junction contained 5 bases not matched to a gene. The CDR3 bases are TGTGCCAGCAGGACAGGGAGTGGCTATGGCTACACCTTC. Protein sequence: CASRTGSGYGYTF.

The V call is TRBV5-6, the J call TRBJ2-1, with 8 bases that match TRBD1. The junction had 3 bases not matched to a gene; V was cut back by 1 base and J by 3 bases. The germline CDR1 and CDR2 sequences are SGHDT and YYEEEE. The CDR3 runs 15 residues. The CDR3 DNA follows: TGTGCCAGCAGCTTGACAGGGGGAAGCTACAATGAGCAGTTCTTC. Translated, it gives CASSLTGGSYNEQFF.

This clone was picked up one time. The genes are TRBV6-2 or TRBV6-3 and TRBJ2-1; 7 nucleotides line up with TRBD1. V shed 4 bases, J shed 1 base, and the junction held 13 bases outside the gene matches. There are 18 residues in the CDR3. CDR1 and CDR2 (germline): MNHEY, SVGEGT. CDR3 DNA: TGTGCCAGCAGTTGGCCCAGATACAGGGGAGTATCCTACAATGAGCAGTTCTTC. It encodes CASSWPRYRGVSYNEQFF.

The table lists this clone with a few counts. The chain is built from TRBV5-1 and TRBJ2-7; tentative D call: TRBD2 (5 bases). The CDR3 consists of 13 residues. V was trimmed by 1 base and J by 7 bases, leaving 12 bases between them. CDR1 and CDR2 from the germline V gene are SGHRS and YFSETQ. The DNA for the CDR3 is TGCGCCAGCAGCTTGAATTGGGAGAGGGAGCAGTACTTC. This gives the protein CASSLNWEREQYF.

The V gene is TRBV19, the J gene TRBJ2-7; weak D call: TRBD1 (6 bases). Germline loops: CDR1 LNHDA, CDR2 SQIVND (reference sequence). V was pared by 6 bases and J by 8 bases, with 14 bases between. This CDR3 comprises 12 residues. The CDR3 region has the DNA TGTGCCAGTAGCCCCCTTGGGGGCAAGCAGTACTTC. Translating it yields CASSPLGGKQYF. The full variable domain, completed using reference TRBV19 and TRBJ2-7, is DGGITQSPKYLFRKEGQNVTLSCEQNLNHDAMYWYRQDPGQGLRLIYYSQIVNDFQKGDIAEGYSVSREKKESFPLTVTSAQKNPTAFYLCASSPLGGKQYFGPGTRLTVT.

The V gene is TRBV12-3 or TRBV12-4, the J gene TRBJ1-1; perhaps TRBD1 as D (5 bases). The CDR3 spans 13 residues. V was pared by 3 bases and J by 2 bases, with 7 bases between. The CDR3 coding sequence is TGTGCCAGCAGTTTCCAGGGCAACACTGAAGCTTTCTTT. As protein: CASSFQGNTEAFF.

The chain joins TRBV10-3 to TRBJ2-1; 13 bases line up with TRBD2. The germline V gene has CDR1 ENHRY and CDR2 SYGVKD. The V segment lost 2 bases and the J segment 6 bases; nucleotides outside the gene matches: 1. The CDR3 totals 15 residues. CDR3 sequence (DNA): TGTGCCATCAGTGAGACTAGCGGGAGGGGCAATGAGCAGTTCTTC. Translation gives CAISETSGRGNEQFF.

This clone was picked up a small number of times. The genes are TRBV5-6 and TRBJ1-2, with TRBD1 identical over 12 bases. CDR1 and CDR2 (germline): SGHDT, YYEEEE. V was pared by 4 bases and J by 7 bases, with 8 bases of the junction left unmatched. The CDR3 is 15 residues long. The DNA for the CDR3 is TGTGCCAGCAGCCTAACCGGGACAGGGGGCCGTGGCTACACCTTC. Amino acids: CASSLTGTGGRGYTF.

The chain is built from TRBV18 and TRBJ2-2; 7 positions agree with TRBD2. The V gene's germline CDR1 is KGHSH and CDR2 LQKENI. The CDR3 runs 15 residues. V lost 10 bases to trimming and J lost 0 bases; unmatched junction nucleotides: 8. The CDR3 sequence: CATRSGLANTGELFF. CDR3 DNA: TGTGCCACCCGATCTGGACTAGCGAACACCGGGGAGCTGTTTTTT.

The V gene is TRBV28, the J gene TRBJ2-7; D possibly corresponds to TRBD2 (7 bases). The CDR3 is made up of 15 amino acids. The germline CDR1 and CDR2 sequences are MDHEN and SYDVKM. Trimming shortened V by 0 bases and J by 2 bases, and 11 bases separated the two germline ends. The CDR3: CASSLWEGGTYEQYF. In nucleotides, the CDR3 is TGTGCCAGCAGTTTATGGGAGGGGGGGACCTACGAGCAGTACTTC.

The V and J genes are TRBV28 and TRBJ2-7; 7 nucleotides line up with TRBD2. J lost 2 bases, V lost 5 bases, and 12 bases had no gene match. CDR1 MDHEN and CDR2 SYDVKM come from the germline V gene. The CDR3 is made up of 16 amino acids. The CDR3 sequence is CASSQTSSGTTYEQYF. The CDR3 DNA sequence: TGTGCCAGCAGTCAAACCTCTTCCGGGACTACCTACGAGCAGTACTTC. The full variable domain, in which reference TRBV28 and TRBJ2-7 provide the parts outside the CDR3, is DVKVTQSSRYLVKRTGEKVFLECVQDMDHENMFWYRQDPGLGLRLIYFSYDVKMKEKGDIPEGYSVSREKKERFSLILESASTNQTSMYLCASSQTSSGTTYEQYFGPGTRLTVT.

The V gene is TRBV3-1 (or the pseudogene TRBV3-2), the J gene TRBJ2-7; 14 bases align to TRBD2. Germline V lookup: CDR1 LGHDT, CDR2 YNNKEL (reference sequence). V was clipped by 10 bases and J by 3 bases; unmatched bases: 5. This CDR3 region has 14 residues. The CDR3, as DNA: TGTGCCACCAGGACTAGCGGGGGGAACTACGAGCAGTACTTC. Protein: CATRTSGGNYEQYF.

The rearrangement joins TRBV7-2 to TRBJ1-5; D is unresolved. V dropped 2 bases and J dropped 6 bases, with 11 bases sitting between them. Germline V gene lookup returns CDR1 SGHTA and CDR2 FQGNSA. The CDR3 is 14 amino acids. DNA for the CDR3: TGTGCCAGCAGCTTAATGAGTTTCGGTCAGCCCCAGCATTTT. Its protein product is CASSLMSFGQPQHF.

This clone has more than one count but fewer than ten. This chain connects TRBV7-9 to TRBJ1-1; no clear D. Germline CDR1 is SEHNR and CDR2 is FQNEAQ (reference sequence). There are 13 residues in the CDR3. Trimming left V 5 bases short and J 8 bases short, with 15 bases between. CDR3 protein: CASSPMAAGEAFF. The CDR3 DNA reads TGTGCCAGCAGCCCTATGGCCGCAGGAGAAGCTTTCTTT.

The gene calls are TRBV2 and TRBJ1-4, with 8 positions matching TRBD1. The CDR3 spans 15 residues. Germline V gene sequence: CDR1 SNHLY, CDR2 FYNNEI. Trimming took 6 bases from V and 3 from J; bases not matched to a gene: 6. The CDR3 DNA sequence: TGTGCCAGCAGCCGTCAGGACAGGGCTAATGAAAAACTGTTTTTT. Its translation: CASSRQDRANEKLFF. Together with reference TRBV2 and TRBJ1-4, the CDR3 gives the full variable domain: EPEVTQTPSHQVTQMGQEVILRCVPISNHLYFYWYRQILGQKVEFLVSFYNNEISEKSEIFDDQFSVERPDGSNFTLKIRSTKLEDSAMYFCASSRQDRANEKLFFGSGTQLSVL.

The J gene is TRBJ2-7, the V gene TRBV28; 11 nucleotides agree with TRBD2. V lost 7 bases and J lost 6; bases outside the gene matches: 8. This CDR3 spans 14 amino acids. Germline CDR1 and CDR2: MDHEN and SYDVKM. The CDR3 loop reads CASTTTSGSSEQYF. The CDR3 nucleotides read TGTGCCAGCACCACTACTAGCGGGAGTTCCGAGCAGTACTTC.